These T cell receptor beta chains were read from a single sample in a study of blood T cell repertoires in COVID-19. TCRdb's table, derived via immunoSEQ multiplex PCR, lists solely in-frame clones and lacks some. The table lists about 350,000 clones, roughly 90% of them singletons, with just over 1% in the top ten. Input material: PBMCs or T cells enriched from blood (not recorded which). The origin of the receptors is a woman between 25 and 40 years old who had been exposed to COVID-19. Both conserved end residues are part of each CDR3. D genes are given only for firm matches. The size of a clone is reported for some rows only, either as once, few or many, or as a class for expanded clones.

>.|16|TRBJ1-6|TRBV9|.
CASSVGRDVYNSPLHF
TGTGCCAGCAGCGTAGGGCGGGACGTCTATAATTCACCCCTCCACTTT
>.|14|TRBJ1-1|TRBV6-2/TRBV6-3|.
CASSYSGRITEAFF
TGTGCCAGCAGTTACTCGGGGAGGATCACTGAAGCTTTCTTT
>.|13|TRBJ2-5|TRBV18|.
CASSPDSQETQYF
TGTGCCAGCTCACCAGACAGTCAAGAGACCCAGTACTTC
>.|15|TRBJ1-5|TRBV6-5|.
CASRAIQGINQPQHF
TGTGCCAGCAGAGCCATACAGGGTATCAATCAGCCCCAGCATTTT
>.|15|TRBJ1-5|TRBV3-1/TRBV3-2|.
CASSQGWGGNQPQHF
TGTGCCAGCAGCCAAGGATGGGGAGGCAATCAGCCCCAGCATTTT
>.|14|TRBJ1-5|TRBV6-5|TRBD1
CASTKGQSNQPQHF
TGTGCCAGCACTAAGGGACAGAGCAATCAGCCCCAGCATTTT
>.|17|TRBJ1-5|TRBV7-3|.
CASSLPPPGEGNQPQHF
TGTGCCAGCAGCTTACCACCCCCAGGGGAGGGAAATCAGCCCCAGCATTTT
>.|12|TRBJ2-3|TRBV6-6|.
CASSSDSSAQYF
TGTGCCAGCAGTTCTGATAGCTCGGCGCAGTATTTT
>.|15|TRBJ2-7|TRBV7-6|TRBD1
CASSLGGTGAYEQYF
TGTGCCAGCAGCTTAGGAGGGACAGGGGCCTACGAGCAGTACTTC
>.|13|TRBJ2-7|TRBV6-5|.
CAILRDTSYEQYF
TGTGCCATTCTCCGGGATACCTCCTACGAGCAGTACTTC
>once|15|TRBJ2-1|TRBV5-1|.
CASSLAGESYNEQFF
TGCGCCAGCAGCTTGGCAGGGGAATCCTACAATGAGCAGTTCTTC
>.|14|TRBJ1-4|TRBV7-9|.
CASSLGGLGEKLFF
TGTGCCAGCAGCTTAGGGGGGCTAGGTGAAAAACTGTTTTTT
>.|13|TRBJ2-5|TRBV18|.
CASSRESEETQYF
TGTGCCAGCTCAAGGGAGAGCGAAGAGACCCAGTACTTC
>.|15|TRBJ2-3|TRBV6-4|TRBD2
CASSPGRAGTDTQYF
TGTGCCAGCAGCCCCGGGAGGGCTGGCACAGATACGCAGTATTTT
>.|13|TRBJ1-4|TRBV27|.
CASSLNLWEKLFF
TGTGCCAGCAGTTTAAACCTATGGGAAAAACTGTTTTTT
>.|16|TRBJ2-1|TRBV15|TRBD2
CATRRTSGGSYNEQFF
TGTGCCACCAGGAGAACTAGCGGAGGCTCCTACAATGAGCAGTTCTTC
>.|17|TRBJ1-2|TRBV28|.
CASSLPGSSDKGWGYTF
TGTGCCAGCAGTTTACCCGGTTCCTCGGACAAGGGTTGGGGCTACACCTTC
>.|11|TRBJ2-1|TRBV20-1|.
CSARVRTEQFF
TGCAGTGCTAGAGTTAGGACAGAGCAGTTCTTC
>.|15|TRBJ2-1|TRBV11-1|TRBD2
CASSLLAGGPGEQFF
TGTGCCAGCAGCTTACTAGCGGGAGGCCCCGGTGAGCAGTTCTTC
>.|11|TRBJ2-1|TRBV5-1|.
CASSFSYEQFF
TGCGCCAGCAGCTTTAGCTATGAGCAGTTCTTC
>.|15|TRBJ2-1|TRBV7-6|.
CASSLSVLRTNEQFF
TGTGCCAGCAGCTTAAGCGTCCTCAGGACTAATGAGCAGTTCTTC
>once|14|TRBJ2-7|TRBV11-2|TRBD1
CASSLADRAYEQYF
TGTGCCAGCAGCTTAGCGGACAGGGCCTACGAGCAGTACTTC
>.|14|TRBJ2-1|TRBV27|TRBD2
CASSPTSGYNEQFF
TGTGCCAGCAGTCCGACTAGCGGATACAATGAGCAGTTCTTC
>.|15|TRBJ1-5|TRBV6-6|TRBD1
CASRLQGAHNQPQHF
TGTGCCAGCAGACTACAGGGGGCCCACAATCAGCCCCAGCATTTT
>.|14|TRBJ2-2|TRBV6-5|.
CASSLTGNTGELFF
TGTGCCAGCAGCCTCACAGGAAACACCGGGGAGCTGTTTTTT
>once|15|TRBJ2-1|TRBV7-9|TRBD2
CASSPTAGAYNEQFF
TGTGCCAGCAGCCCCACGGCGGGAGCTTACAATGAGCAGTTCTTC